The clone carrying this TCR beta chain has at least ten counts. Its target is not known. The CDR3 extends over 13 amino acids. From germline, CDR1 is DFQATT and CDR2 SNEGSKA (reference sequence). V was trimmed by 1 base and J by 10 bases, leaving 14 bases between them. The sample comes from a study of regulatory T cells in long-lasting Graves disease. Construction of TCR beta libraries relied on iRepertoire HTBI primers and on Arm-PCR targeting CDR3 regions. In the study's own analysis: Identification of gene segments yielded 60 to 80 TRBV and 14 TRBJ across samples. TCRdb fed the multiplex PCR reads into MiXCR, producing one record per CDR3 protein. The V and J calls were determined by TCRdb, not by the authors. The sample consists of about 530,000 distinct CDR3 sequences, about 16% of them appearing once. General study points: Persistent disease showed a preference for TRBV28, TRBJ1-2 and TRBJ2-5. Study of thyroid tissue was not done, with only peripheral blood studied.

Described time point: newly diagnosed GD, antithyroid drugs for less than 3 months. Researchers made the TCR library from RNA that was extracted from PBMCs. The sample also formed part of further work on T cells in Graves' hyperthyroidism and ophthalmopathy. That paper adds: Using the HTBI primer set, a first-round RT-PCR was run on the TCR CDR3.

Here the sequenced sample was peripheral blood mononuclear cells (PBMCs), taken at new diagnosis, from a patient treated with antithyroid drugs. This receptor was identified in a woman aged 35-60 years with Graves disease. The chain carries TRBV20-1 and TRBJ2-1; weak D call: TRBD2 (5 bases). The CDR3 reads CSARVTGEWEQFF. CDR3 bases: TGCAGTGCTAGAGTCACTGGGGAGTGGGAGCAGTTCTTC.